The rows below give T cell receptor beta chains drawn from one sample of a study of T cell responses to AZD1222 COVID-19 vaccine. Profiling relied on immunoSEQ multiplex PCR, and the TCRdb table lists in-frame clones only, not all of them. The repertoire holds roughly 150,000 clones, 70% to 90% seen once, with about 2% in the top ten. Sequencing was performed on peripheral blood, taken on day 0 of AZD1222 vaccination. The receptors stem from an adult in good health. The CDR3 runs from the conserved cysteine through the conserved F or W. The D gene is left open where the match is weak. The listing skips clone size in some rows; elsewhere it reads once, few, many or a size class.

J gene	V gene	D gene	clone size	CDR3 DNA	CDR3 protein
TRBJ1-1	TRBV15	-	-	TGTGCCACCAGCAGAGGATCCGCGACAGAAGCTTTCTTT	CATSRGSATEAFF
TRBJ2-1	TRBV6-5	-	once	TGTGCCAGCAGCACGGGGGTAAACACCTACAATGAGCAGTTCTTC	CASSTGVNTYNEQFF
TRBJ1-3	TRBV16	TRBD1	-	TGTGCCAGCAGCCACTGGGGACAGGGCTCTGGAAACACCATATATTTT	CASSHWGQGSGNTIYF
TRBJ2-7	TRBV20-1	-	-	TGCAGTGCTCGGCAAAAGTCGGAGCAGTACTTC	CSARQKSEQYF
TRBJ1-5	TRBV29-1	-	-	TGCAGCGTCGCAGCCCCCGGGGACAATCAGCCCCAGCATTTT	CSVAAPGDNQPQHF
TRBJ2-1	TRBV2	-	-	TGTGCCAGTACAGGGACCAGACCCCTCTACAATGAGCAGTTCTTC	CASTGTRPLYNEQFF
TRBJ2-6	TRBV5-1	-	-	TGCGCCAGCAGCTTAGGTTCTGGGGCCAACGTCCTGACTTTC	CASSLGSGANVLTF
TRBJ2-7	TRBV7-6	TRBD2	-	TGTGCCAGCAGCTTAGCAAGCGGGAGAACGAGCTCCTACGAGCAGTACTTC	CASSLASGRTSSYEQYF
TRBJ2-5	TRBV5-1	TRBD1	-	TGCGCCAGCGCCGGACAGGGCCAAGAGACCCAGTACTTC	CASAGQGQETQYF
TRBJ2-7	TRBV7-2	-	-	TGTGCCAGCAGCTTGGGACCGCGCTCCTACGAGCAGTACTTC	CASSLGPRSYEQYF
TRBJ2-2	TRBV14	TRBD2	-	TGTGCCAGCAGCCAACTGGGACTAGCGGGAGGAAGAGGGACCGGGGAGCTGTTTTTT	CASSQLGLAGGRGTGELFF
TRBJ2-5	TRBV4-1	-	-	TGCGCCAGCAGCCAGCTAATTGGAGAGACCCAGTACTTC	CASSQLIGETQYF
TRBJ2-1	TRBV6-4	TRBD2	-	TGTGCCAGCAGTGTTGGTGTACTAGCGGGGGGGCGCTTCAGATCCAATGAGCAGTTCTTC	CASSVGVLAGGRFRSNEQFF
TRBJ2-7	TRBV27	-	-	TGTGCCAGCAGCAGGGGTTTCTACTACGAGCAGTACTTC	CASSRGFYYEQYF
TRBJ1-4	TRBV7-8	-	-	TGTGCCAGCAGCTTAGGCAGGGTTTTAGTGTCGGGCAAACTGTTTTTT	CASSLGRVLVSGKLFF
TRBJ2-5	TRBV24-1	-	-	TGTGCCACCAGTCGGGGGCCGCAAGAGACCCAGTACTTC	CATSRGPQETQYF
TRBJ1-1	TRBV27	-	-	TGTGCCAGCAGTTTAGCGACCGGGTACACTGAAGCTTTCTTT	CASSLATGYTEAFF
TRBJ1-5	TRBV7-2	TRBD1	few	TGTGCCAGCAGCTTAGGGGACAGTATAGGTCAGCCCCAGCATTTT	CASSLGDSIGQPQHF
TRBJ2-5	TRBV28	-	-	TGTGCCAGCAGCAAGACTGCACGCTCAGAGACCCAGTACTTC	CASSKTARSETQYF
TRBJ1-5	TRBV19	-	-	TGTGCCAGTAGTCCCCAGGACACATTTAATAGCAATCAGCCCCAGCATTTT	CASSPQDTFNSNQPQHF
TRBJ1-1	TRBV6-5	-	-	TGTGCCAGCAGTTTCCGGACGGCGAATACTGAAGCTTTCTTT	CASSFRTANTEAFF
TRBJ2-5	TRBV7-2	TRBD2	once	TGTGCCAGCAGCTACCGTGTGGTAGCGGGGGCCGTCCAAGAGACCCAGTACTTC	CASSYRVVAGAVQETQYF
TRBJ1-2	TRBV5-1	-	-	TGCGCCAGCAGCTTGGGGGCAGGGGAGAGTGGCTACACCTTC	CASSLGAGESGYTF
TRBJ2-2	TRBV19	-	-	TGTGCCAGCCAATGGGACCGCTCCACCGGGGAGCTGTTTTTT	CASQWDRSTGELFF
TRBJ1-2	TRBV4-1	-	-	TGCGCCAGCAGCCTGAGCAGGGTTCCCTTCGGGGGCTACACCTTC	CASSLSRVPFGGYTF
TRBJ2-7	TRBV5-4	-	few	TGTGCCAGCAGCTTGGGTCGGAGCTCCTACGAGCAGTACTTC	CASSLGRSSYEQYF
TRBJ1-2	TRBV5-6	-	once	TGTGCCAGCAGCGTGGGGCGGGGGCATCATGGCTACACCTTC	CASSVGRGHHGYTF
TRBJ1-4	TRBV27	TRBD1	-	TGTGCCAGCAGTTTATCGGTAGGGACAGGGCCCGAAAAACTGTTTTTT	CASSLSVGTGPEKLFF
TRBJ2-7	TRBV19	-	-	TGTGCCACCCAGAGCGGCACTAACTACGAGCAGTACTTC	CATQSGTNYEQYF
TRBJ2-7	TRBV12-3/TRBV12-4	-	-	TGTGCCAGCAGTTTTTCGTATGGGTACGAGCAGTACTTC	CASSFSYGYEQYF
TRBJ2-7	TRBV4-1	TRBD1	-	TGCGCCAGCAGCCAAGATATAGGTCTCGGGACAGGGGGCTACGAGCAGTACTTC	CASSQDIGLGTGGYEQYF
TRBJ1-2	TRBV19	-	-	TGTGCCAGTAGTAACTTTGGGATGGGGGGCTACACCTTC	CASSNFGMGGYTF
TRBJ2-1	TRBV5-1	-	-	TGCGCCAGCAGCTTGGGCGGCTTCTCAGTGCAGTTCTTC	CASSLGGFSVQFF
TRBJ2-7	TRBV5-4	-	-	TGTGCCAGCAGCCCTCGTCAGGGGTACGAGCAGTACTTC	CASSPRQGYEQYF
TRBJ1-3	TRBV6-4	-	-	TGTGCCAGCCTTGCCGGGGGGACGAGTGGAAACACCATATATTTT	CASLAGGTSGNTIYF
TRBJ2-3	TRBV6-4	-	once	TGTGCCAGCAGTGCGGGCAGAGACACAGATACGCAGTATTTT	CASSAGRDTDTQYF
TRBJ2-7	TRBV4-1	TRBD1	-	TGCGCCAGCAGCCCAGGGGGCCTATACGAGCAGTACTTC	CASSPGGLYEQYF
TRBJ1-3	TRBV7-9	-	-	TGTGCCAGCAGCTTTCTAGGGGAATCTCTCGGAAACACCATATATTTT	CASSFLGESLGNTIYF
TRBJ2-7	TRBV4-1	-	-	TGCGCCAGCAGCCAAATCCCGTCGGTCGGGGCGAGATACGAGCAGTACTTC	CASSQIPSVGARYEQYF
TRBJ2-3	TRBV29-1	-	-	TGCAGCCCCGGGACCGTCGATACGCAGTATTTT	CSPGTVDTQYF
TRBJ1-2	TRBV6-2/TRBV6-3	-	-	TGTGCCAGCAGTTACTCAGTCAGCGGCTTCTATGGCTACACCTTC	CASSYSVSGFYGYTF
TRBJ1-2	TRBV9	-	-	TGTGCCAGCAGCGGGGGCGGGGGCCCGTCTGGCTACACCTTC	CASSGGGGPSGYTF
TRBJ1-2	TRBV9	-	-	TGTGCCACCGAGGGACCCCTTTATGGCTACACCTTC	CATEGPLYGYTF
TRBJ1-1	TRBV13	-	-	TGTGCCAGCAGCCTCCCAGGTGGAAAGGGCACTGAAGCTTTCTTT	CASSLPGGKGTEAFF
TRBJ2-7	TRBV7-9	-	-	TGTGCCAGCAGCTTTGCCCCCGCCCCTGCGGGAAGGACCTACGAGCAGTACTTC	CASSFAPAPAGRTYEQYF